This T cell receptor beta chain was recovered during a study of OX40 agonist ivuxolimab in advanced cancers. In terms of the full investigation: Ivuxolimab was an agonistic, fully human IgG2 monoclonal antibody directed against OX40 (CD134), a costimulatory receptor. Intravenous ivuxolimab was administered to patients every 2 weeks at six dose levels: 0.01, 0.1, 0.3, 1.5, 3 and 10 mg/kg. Of the roughly 52 dose-escalation patients, hepatocellular carcinoma was present in roughly 19, melanoma in around 15, renal cell carcinoma in 9 and head and neck cancer in 9. The dose-escalation cohort was 80% to 90% male with a mean age of about 60 years, ranging from roughly 23 to 85. Prior anti-PD-1, anti-PD-L1 or anti-CTLA-4 therapy was permitted, and checkpoint inhibitors had been received by roughly 42% of dose-escalation patients. Partial responses were achieved by three dose-escalation patients, of whom one had hepatocellular carcinoma and two had cutaneous melanoma. Peripheral TCRbeta sequencing was intended to test whether TCR sequence diversity was altered and clonal T-cell expansion was caused by ivuxolimab. The paper reports the monotherapy dose-escalation portion (N of about 56 patients) of the phase I ivuxolimab trial.

Worth noting for this clone: Its specific antigen is unknown. Per-base quality was not reported, and no clone a single base away is much larger than it.

Patients with a history of autoimmune disease or receiving systemic immunosuppression were excluded from the trial. In every dose cohort, peripheral blood was drawn for TCR sequencing at baseline, cycle 4 day 1, and cycle 7 day 1. The samples were drawn from a first-in-human, open-label, multicenter phase I dose-escalation trial of ivuxolimab. Adults with locally advanced or metastatic melanoma, renal cell, hepatocellular, or head and neck squamous cell carcinoma were enrolled in the trial. Before TCR sequencing, CD4+ T cells and CD8+ T cells from peripheral blood were sorted into separate populations. The V end loses 4 bases and the J end loses 2 bases, and a stretch of 7 bases separates them. The germline V gene provides CDR1 SGHDT and CDR2 YYEEEE. The CDR3 goes from the cysteine to the phenylalanine over 12 residues. Solely the CDR3 DNA is kept, with 36 bases framed from the first base. Genomic DNA was extracted from sorted cells for sequencing of the TCRbeta CDR3 region. The immunoSEQ Assay was used to sequence the TCRbeta CDR3 regions. Drawn from immuneACCESS, this table holds only the in-frame rearrangements with V and J called that TCRdb kept. Clones are partly lost; checked studies trace under half to an unresolved V gene and leave the rest unexplained. The sample has 99,000 or so clones on record, less than 95% of them singletons. The ten biggest clones cover about 0.19% of the sample.

The research as a whole found: Antigen specificity was not determined for the clonally expanded peripheral T cells. Clonal expansion of both CD4+ and CD8+ blood T cells was observed from baseline to week 6 at doses 0.1 to 3.0 mg/kg. Low levels of normalized T-cell clonal expansion were also seen in some nonresponding patients. Partial responders in the 0.1-3.0 mg/kg groups had among the lowest normalized peripheral clonal expansion, especially among CD8+ T cells. After ivuxolimab, more expanded clones were found on average in CD8+ T cells than in CD4+ T cells.

This TCR derives from an adult with an advanced solid tumor such as melanoma, head and neck, liver or kidney cancer. This sequence uses TRBV5-6 and TRBJ2-7, with an unclear D gene assignment. Sample: CD4+ or CD8+ T cells sorted from blood, taken in a trial of the OX40 agonist ivuxolimab. The sequence in DNA is TGTGCCAGCAGCCTCGCCCCCTACGAGCAGTACTTC. The translation is CASSLAPYEQYF.